The 29 T cell receptor beta chains below all came from one sample that was sequenced in a study of blood T cells in healthy people across ages. A J-beta primer mix and a sample-barcoded 5' primer were used in a second PCR of about 7 to 12 cycles. TCRdb reprocessed the 5' RACE reads with MiXCR, giving one entry per CDR3 protein. The sample lists over a million distinct CDR3 sequences, approximately 43% occurring once. Sequences were obtained from blood. These receptors originate from a woman aged 18 to 35 in good health.

This chain links TRBV6-2 or TRBV6-3 with TRBJ2-3; D might be TRBD1 (6 bases). The CDR3 consists of 14 residues. The V and J ends lost 2 bases and 6 bases respectively, with 12 bases between them. CDR1 and CDR2 (germline): MNHEY, SVGEGT. The chain's CDR3 is CASSYKWDTDTQYF. The CDR3 DNA reads as TGTGCCAGCAGTTACAAATGGGACACGGATACGCAGTATTTT.

Concerning this clonotype: Mismatch with germline at one junction end may stem from a read error. The V call is TRBV30, the J call TRBJ2-3; D is possibly TRBD1 (5 bases). Looked up from germline, CDR1 is GTSNPN and CDR2 is SVGIG (reference sequence). There are 13 residues in the CDR3. The CDR3 DNA follows: TGTGCCTGGAGTGCAGGGTTTCAAGATACGCTGTATTTT. It translates to CAWSAGFQDTLYF.

This clonotype was seen a handful of times. The chain is built from TRBV6-5 and TRBJ1-4; D uncertain. Germline V CDR1 and CDR2: MNHEY, SVGAGI. The V and J ends lost 2 bases and 7 bases respectively, with 11 bases between them. The CDR3 sequence is 14 residues long. Written as DNA, the CDR3 is TGTGCCAGCAGTTACCAACTTAAGGGTGAAAAACTGTTTTTT. It codes for CASSYQLKGEKLFF.

This clonotype was picked up many times. The chain joins TRBV7-2 to TRBJ2-4; D is possibly TRBD1 or TRBD2 (5 bases each). V shed 6 bases and J shed 6 bases, with 15 bases lying between them. CDR3 length: 14 amino acids. Germline loops: CDR1 SGHTA, CDR2 FQGNSA. The CDR3 reads CASSLRGGGNIQYF. The CDR3 region has the DNA TGTGCCAGCAGTCTTAGGGGTGGGGGAAACATTCAGTACTTC. The entire variable domain, with the rest obtained from reference TRBV7-2 and TRBJ2-4, is as follows: GAGVSQSPSNKVTEKGKDVELRCDPISGHTALYWYRQSLGQGLEFLIYFQGNSAPDKSGLPSDRFSAERTGGSVSTLTIQRTQQEDSAVYLCASSLRGGGNIQYFGAGTRLSVL.

This clonotype was counted between two and nine times. V is TRBV3-1 and J is TRBJ1-4, with 8 nucleotides matching TRBD1. The CDR3 loop spans 15 amino acids. Per the germline V gene, CDR1 is LGHDT and CDR2 is YNNKEL (reference sequence). V trimming: 8 bases; J trimming: 5 bases; junction bases outside the gene matches: 10. DNA of the CDR3: TGTGCCAGCGGGCGGGGACAGGCGATCAATGAAAAACTGTTTTTT. Encoded protein: CASGRGQAINEKLFF.

This sequence joins TRBV4-1 and TRBJ1-2; maybe TRBD1 (5 bases). Germline assignment: CDR1 MGHRA and CDR2 YSYEKL. This CDR3 comprises 14 residues. The V and J ends lost 7 bases and 6 bases respectively, with 18 bases between them. The CDR3 loop reads CASTKGARWDGYTF. The CDR3 nucleotides read TGCGCCAGCACCAAAGGGGCCCGATGGGATGGCTACACCTTC.

The genes are TRBV12-3 or TRBV12-4 and TRBJ2-1; unclear D gene. Trimming pared 6 bases from V and 4 bases from J, leaving 10 bases between. This CDR3 contains 13 residues. CDR3 sequence: CASSLINYNEQFF. CDR3 DNA: TGTGCCAGCAGCCTTATTAATTACAATGAGCAGTTCTTC.

This clonotype was seen only a few times. The gene calls are TRBV2 and TRBJ2-3, with 7 bases matching TRBD1. CDR3 size: 15 residues. Germline V gene lookup returns CDR1 SNHLY and CDR2 FYNNEI. V trimming: 6 bases; J trimming: 0 bases; junction bases outside the gene matches: 6. In DNA form, the CDR3 reads TGTGCCAGCAGGCGACAGGGAGCTAGCACAGATACGCAGTATTTT. It translates to CASRRQGASTDTQYF.

The chain couples TRBV18 to TRBJ1-5; possibly TRBD1 for D (5 bases). Per germline, CDR1 KGHSH and CDR2 LQKENI. The CDR3 has 13 residues. Trimming removed 3 bases from V and 6 bases from J, with 9 bases in between. In DNA form, the CDR3 reads TGTGCCAGCTCACCCCAGGGTTTTCAGCCCCAGCATTTT. Its translation: CASSPQGFQPQHF.

This clonotype was observed a handful of times. The rearrangement uses TRBV28 and TRBJ2-1; maybe TRBD2 (5 bases). V was shortened by 2 bases and J by 3 bases, with 11 bases between the two germline ends. CDR3 length: 15 residues. Germline V CDR1 and CDR2: MDHEN, SYDVKM. The CDR3 loop is CASSLETTFYNEQFF. CDR3 coding DNA: TGTGCCAGCAGTTTAGAGACTACATTCTACAATGAGCAGTTCTTC.

This chain joins TRBV7-9 and TRBJ2-3, with 7 bases aligning to TRBD2. Per germline, CDR1 SEHNR and CDR2 FQNEAQ (reference sequence). This CDR3 is 17 amino acids long. Trimming cost V 5 bases and J 5 bases; bases outside gene matches: 16. CDR3 sequence: CASSPPVAGAVKDTQYF. In nucleotides, the CDR3 is TGTGCCAGCAGCCCCCCTGTGGCGGGAGCCGTGAAAGATACGCAGTATTTT.

This clonotype has a handful of counts. The chain joins TRBV29-1 to TRBJ2-7; no firm D call. V lost 5 bases and J 3 bases, leaving 8 bases between the germline ends. The CDR3 has 11 amino acids. Per the germline V gene, CDR1 is SQVTM and CDR2 is ANQGSEA. CDR3 amino acids: CSVRVGYEQYF. Written as DNA, the CDR3 is TGCAGCGTTCGTGTGGGCTACGAGCAGTACTTC.

The sample holds a few counts of this clonotype. The J gene is TRBJ2-7, the V gene TRBV28, with 11 bases identical to TRBD1. This CDR3 is 16 amino acids long. CDR1 is MDHEN and CDR2 is SYDVKM in the germline V gene. V shed 5 bases and J 1 base; nucleotides not matched to a gene: 7. CDR3 bases: TGTGCCAGCAGTCAAGGCCGGGACAGGGGGTCCTACGAGCAGTACTTC. It translates to CASSQGRDRGSYEQYF.

V gene TRBV9 combines with J gene TRBJ2-2; 9 bases map to TRBD2. The CDR3 consists of 16 residues. V was pared by 4 bases and J by 6 bases, with 10 bases of the junction left unmatched. Germline V gene lookup returns CDR1 SGDLS and CDR2 YYNGEE. DNA for the CDR3: TGTGCCAGCAGCCTTTCTCTAGCGGGGCCCCCCGGGGAGCTGTTTTTT. This translates into CASSLSLAGPPGELFF.

The CDR3 loop is CASSLVSTNYGYTF. As DNA, the CDR3 is TGTGCCAGCAGCTTAGTTTCGACAAACTATGGCTACACCTTC. The V gene is TRBV7-9, the J gene TRBJ1-2; D ambiguous. Germline CDR1 reads SEHNR; CDR2 reads FQNEAQ (reference sequence). CDR3 length equals 14 residues. Trimming removed 1 base from V and 2 bases from J, with 8 bases in between.

Turning to this clonotype: The junction departs from the called germline gene at one end, perhaps through a read error. The rearrangement joins TRBV2 to TRBJ1-5; D perhaps matches TRBD1 (5 bases). The CDR3 runs to 13 residues. The V gene's germline CDR1 is SNHLY and CDR2 FYNNEI. The CDR3 reads CASGDESNRPQHF. Here the CDR3 DNA reads TGTGCCAGCGGGGACGAAAGCAATCGGCCCCAGCATTTT.

The chain combines TRBV20-1 with TRBJ2-1; 13 bases line up with TRBD2. The CDR3 is 15 amino acids. V lost 3 bases and J lost 7; bases outside the gene matches: 6. Germline CDR1 is DFQATT and CDR2 is SNEGSKA (reference sequence). The CDR3 sequence: CSASRTSGSMNEQFF. CDR3 nucleotides: TGCAGTGCTAGTCGGACTAGCGGGAGTATGAATGAGCAGTTCTTC.

This clonotype was observed a few times. The chain links TRBV27 to TRBJ2-6; D gene unclear. The CDR3 length is 13 residues. Trimming took off 6 bases at V and 15 bases at J, with 18 bases between the two ends. Looked up from germline, CDR1 is MNHEY and CDR2 is SMNVEV (reference sequence). The CDR3 region has the DNA TGTGCCAGCAGACGGCAGAATGGGGAAGCCCTGACTTTC. Translation gives CASRRQNGEALTF. Drawing the rest from reference TRBV27 and TRBJ2-6, the complete variable domain is EAQVTQNPRYLITVTGKKLTVTCSQNMNHEYMSWYRQDPGLGLRQIYYSMNVEVTDKGDVPEGYKVSRKEKRNFPLILESPSPNQTSLYFCASRRQNGEALTFGAGSRLTVL.

In its sample, this clonotype was seen a few times. The chain uses TRBV20-1 and TRBJ1-5; 7 bases align to TRBD1. The CDR3 is 16 residues long. The ends lost 1 base at V and 4 bases at J; junction bases unmatched: 10. The germline V gene encodes CDR1 DFQATT and CDR2 SNEGSKA (reference sequence). The CDR3 spells CSARGDRVGPNQPQHF. The CDR3 DNA sequence: TGCAGTGCTAGAGGCGACAGGGTAGGGCCTAATCAGCCCCAGCATTTT.

This CDR3 is CSVEVGRGDTQYF. The CDR3 DNA reads TGCAGCGTTGAAGTAGGGAGGGGGGATACGCAGTATTTT. The chain carries TRBV29-1 and TRBJ2-3, with a tentative D call TRBD2 (7 bases). Trimming cost V 1 base and J 6 bases, with 11 bases left between them. Germline V gene data show CDR1 as SQVTM and CDR2 as ANQGSEA. The CDR3 loop spans 13 amino acids.

V and J are TRBV20-1 and TRBJ2-5; 9 bases agree with TRBD2. CDR1 is DFQATT, CDR2 SNEGSKA, per germline (reference sequence). CDR3 length: 13 residues. V shed 6 bases and J 9 bases; nucleotides not matched to a gene: 11. The CDR3 region has the DNA TGCAGTGCGACCGGTCTAGCGGGGACCCCCCAGTACTTC. This encodes CSATGLAGTPQYF.

This clonotype was found a few times. The rearrangement joins TRBV21-1 to TRBJ2-7; the table's D call TRBD2 went unverified against the DNA. TRBV21-1 is tagged as a pseudogene. This CDR3 comprises 16 residues. In DNA form, the CDR3 reads TGTGCCAGCAGCAAATACTCTGGGATGGGAGGCGACGAGCAGTACTTC. Protein product: CASSKYSGMGGDEQYF.

The J gene is TRBJ2-7, the V gene TRBV20-1; no clear D. The CDR3 has 12 amino acids. Germline values: CDR1 DFQATT, CDR2 SNEGSKA (reference sequence). V gave up 4 bases and J gave up 3 bases, with 10 bases separating them. The CDR3, as DNA: TGCAGTGCTAACGGAATCGGCTACGAGCAGTACTTC. This codes for CSANGIGYEQYF.

J is TRBJ2-3 and V is TRBV12-3 or TRBV12-4; D may be TRBD2 (5 bases). This CDR3 region has 13 residues. V lost 11 bases, J lost 5 bases, and 17 bases lay in between. CDR3 nucleotides: TGTGCCTGCACTTGCCCAGAGGGAGATACGCAGTATTTT. Its protein product is CACTCPEGDTQYF.

A few counts support this clonotype. V gene TRBV20-1 combines with J gene TRBJ2-4, with D possibly TRBD2 on 6 matching bases. The V gene's germline CDR1 is DFQATT and CDR2 SNEGSKA (reference sequence). V lost 3 bases, J lost 5 bases, and 14 bases lay in between. This CDR3 is built from 14 residues. The CDR3, as DNA: TGCAGTGCTAGTCCGTCGGGGGTGGAAAACATTCAGTACTTC. This translates into CSASPSGVENIQYF.

A few counts support this clonotype. The V gene is TRBV27, the J gene TRBJ2-7; 8 positions match TRBD1. The junction had 6 bases not matched to a gene; V was cut back by 4 bases and J by 4 bases. Germline V gives CDR1 MNHEY, CDR2 SMNVEV (reference sequence). The CDR3 is 14 residues long. Written as DNA, the CDR3 is TGTGCCAGCAGTTGGGCAGGGGGCGGGTACGAGCAGTACTTC. Translating it yields CASSWAGGGYEQYF.

This clonotype has a handful of counts. The chain joins TRBV6-2 or TRBV6-3 to TRBJ2-1; D gene unclear. The CDR3 is 18 amino acids. Germline values: CDR1 MNHEY, CDR2 SVGEGT. V gave up 0 bases and J gave up 5 bases, with 20 bases separating them. Here the CDR3 DNA reads TGTGCCAGCAGTTACTCAAGCGCGGTAAGGTTAACCAACAATGAGCAGTTCTTC. Translation: CASSYSSAVRLTNNEQFF.

This chain uses TRBV9 with TRBJ2-7; TRBD2 agrees at 12 bases. The J call may not be correct, given that the DNA end is closer to TRBJ2-5. Germline V CDR1 and CDR2: SGDLS, YYNGEE. The CDR3 length is 15 residues. The CDR3 DNA follows: TGTGCCAGCAGCGTTGCCGGGACTAGCGGGGAGACCCAGTACTTC. It codes for CASSVAGTSGETQYF.

A single count supports this clonotype. In DNA, the CDR3 is TGTGCCAGCAGCTCGGGCGGACAGGGTCGCCAAGGCTACACCTTC. Encoded protein: CASSSGGQGRQGYTF. The rearrangement joins TRBV7-3 to TRBJ1-2; TRBD1 matches 8 bases. J was trimmed by 8 bases and V by 4 bases; bases with no gene match: 12. The CDR3 has 15 residues. Germline lookup yields CDR1 SGHTA and CDR2 FQGTGA.